This entry is about one T cell receptor (beta chain). Germline CDR1 reads MNHEY; CDR2 reads SMNVEV (reference sequence). This CDR3 is 15 amino acids long. V gave up 7 bases and J gave up 1 base, with 16 bases separating them. The data derive from a study of blood T cell repertoires in COVID-19. Only in-frame clones appear in the TCRdb table, and some are missing; sequencing was by immunoSEQ multiplex PCR. The repertoire holds 400,000 to 450,000 clones, with about nine tenths as singletons. The sequenced sample was PBMCs or T cells enriched from blood (not recorded which). This chain connects TRBV27 to TRBJ1-2; TRBD1 might be the D (6 bases). The TCR sequence derives from a young man who had recovered from COVID-19. In DNA form, the CDR3 reads TGTGCCAGCACCCCTAGGAGCAGGGGTAACTATGGCTACACCTTC. It translates to CASTPRSRGNYGYTF.